This TCR beta chain is from a study of T cells in Graves' hyperthyroidism and ophthalmopathy. RNA transcripts served as the template for amplifying TCR beta CDR3 regions. An initial round of RT-PCR targeting the TCR CDR3 relied on the HTBI primer set. TCRdb reanalysed the multiplex PCR reads using MiXCR and keeps one entry per CDR3 protein. The repertoire holds roughly 300,000 distinct CDR3 sequences, 25% to 30% seen once, with roughly a quarter in the top ten. This clonotype was seen at least ten times. Unmatched junction bases numbered 5, after V lost 1 base and J lost 5 bases. The germline CDR1 and CDR2 sequences are MNHEY and SVGAGI. The CDR3 extends over 15 amino acids.

J is TRBJ1-5 and V is TRBV6-5; 7 bases are shared with TRBD1. The sequence came from a man in his forties with Graves' hyperthyroidism that later progressed to Graves' ophthalmopathy. The sample consisted of blood. CDR3 nucleotides: TGTGCCAGCAGTTACTTGAGACAGGGCGATCAGCCCCAGCATTTT. This gives the protein CASSYLRQGDQPQHF.